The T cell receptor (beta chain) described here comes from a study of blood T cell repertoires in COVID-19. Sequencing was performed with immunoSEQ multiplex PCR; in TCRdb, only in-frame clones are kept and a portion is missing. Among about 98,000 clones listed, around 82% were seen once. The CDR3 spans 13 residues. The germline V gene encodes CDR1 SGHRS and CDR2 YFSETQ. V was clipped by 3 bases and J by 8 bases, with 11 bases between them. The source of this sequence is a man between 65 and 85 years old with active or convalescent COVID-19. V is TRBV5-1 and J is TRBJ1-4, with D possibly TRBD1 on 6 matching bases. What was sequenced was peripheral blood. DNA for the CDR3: TGCGCCAGCAGCTCACAGGGTTACGAAAAACTGTTTTTT. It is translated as CASSSQGYEKLFF.